This T cell receptor beta chain was found in a study of OX40 agonist ivuxolimab in advanced cancers. Background on the study: Participants could have had prior anti-PD-1, anti-PD-L1 or anti-CTLA-4 therapy, and approximately 40% had some.

Autoimmune disease history or systemic immunosuppression was exclusionary. Blood draws occurred at baseline, cycle 4 day 1, and cycle 7 day 1. Study-level points and caveats: Doses of 0.1 to 3.0 mg/kg were accompanied by clonal expansion of CD4+ and CD8+ blood T cells by week 6.

Data came from immunoSEQ multiplex PCR; TCRdb stores just in-frame clones and leaves some out. The sample lists tens of thousands of clones, 88% occurring once. About this clone itself: The antigen remains unidentified.

CDR1 is SNHLY and CDR2 is FYNNEI in the germline V gene. Trimming pared 0 bases from V and 0 bases from J, leaving 14 bases between. The CDR3 contains 17 residues. Sequences were derived from CD4+ or CD8+ T cells sorted from blood, sampled in a trial of the OX40 agonist ivuxolimab. The receptor's source is an adult with an advanced solid tumor such as melanoma, head and neck, liver or kidney cancer. The gene calls are TRBV2 and TRBJ1-1; D unresolved. Here the CDR3 DNA reads TGTGCCAGCAGTGAAGCCCCACCAGGACTTATGAACACTGAAGCTTTCTTT. Its translation: CASSEAPPGLMNTEAFF.